The rows below give T cell receptor beta chains drawn from one sample of a study of cytomegalovirus exposure and HLA in healthy donors. Profiled with immunoSEQ multiplex PCR; TCRdb holds only in-frame clones, not every one. The table records around 70,000 clones, roughly nine tenths of them present only once. Sequencing was carried out using PBMCs. The receptors were gathered from a man aged 18 to 29 in good health and CMV-seronegative. CDR3s include the opening cysteine and the closing phenylalanine or tryptophan. Each record gives: V gene, D gene, clone size, J gene, CDR3 protein, CDR3 DNA. The D gene is left open where the match is weak. Size values are once, few and many counts, or a class for expanded clones, and some rows have none.

TRBV2	TRBD1	NA	TRBJ2-7	CASSLGQGYEQYF	TGTGCCAGCAGTCTGGGACAGGGATACGAGCAGTACTTC
TRBV6-1	NA	NA	TRBJ2-2	CASSEWTGGTGELFF	TGTGCCAGCAGTGAATGGACCGGGGGCACCGGGGAGCTGTTTTTT
TRBV27	TRBD2	few	TRBJ2-5	CASTPEMGGNPETQYF	TGTGCCAGCACTCCCGAGATGGGAGGGAATCCTGAGACCCAGTACTTC
TRBV5-8	TRBD2	NA	TRBJ2-5	CASSFTGTSGSGETQYF	TGTGCCAGCAGCTTTACCGGGACTAGCGGGAGCGGAGAGACCCAGTACTTC
TRBV28	NA	NA	TRBJ1-1	CASYESKKGLAFF	TGTGCCAGCTACGAGAGTAAAAAGGGGTTAGCTTTCTTT
TRBV7-8	TRBD2	NA	TRBJ2-7	CASTPGGGSSYEQYF	TGTGCCAGCACCCCCGGCGGGGGGAGCTCCTACGAGCAGTACTTC
TRBV5-1	NA	NA	TRBJ1-3	CASSLDTGNTIYF	TGCGCCAGCAGCTTGGACACTGGAAACACCATATATTTT
TRBV2	TRBD1	few	TRBJ2-7	CASGGAGQGSSEQYF	TGTGCCAGCGGGGGCGCGGGACAGGGAAGTTCCGAGCAGTACTTC
TRBV2	NA	NA	TRBJ2-3	CASSGLPSPGSTDTQYF	TGTGCCAGCAGTGGACTCCCTTCCCCGGGGAGCACAGATACGCAGTATTTT
TRBV7-3	TRBD1	NA	TRBJ2-2	CASSTRTGLGAGELFF	TGTGCCAGCAGCACCCGGACAGGGTTAGGCGCCGGGGAGCTGTTTTTT
TRBV5-6	TRBD1	NA	TRBJ1-2	CASSFGRGGNYTF	TGTGCCAGCAGCTTCGGACGAGGGGGCAACTACACCTTC
TRBV4-2	TRBD2	NA	TRBJ2-5	CASSQDRKRGEETQYF	TGTGCCAGCAGCCAAGATCGAAAGCGGGGGGAAGAGACCCAGTACTTC
TRBV6-5	NA	NA	TRBJ2-5	CASHELRGWKTQYF	TGTGCCAGCCACGAACTCCGGGGGTGGAAGACCCAGTACTTC
TRBV7-9	NA	NA	TRBJ2-1	CASSPGRIPGFWGEQFF	TGTGCCAGCAGCCCAGGACGGATCCCGGGATTTTGGGGTGAGCAGTTCTTC
TRBV9	TRBD1	NA	TRBJ1-2	CASSVDGQGGYTF	TGTGCCAGCAGCGTAGATGGACAGGGAGGCTACACCTTC
TRBV30	TRBD1	NA	TRBJ2-1	CAWSVLETGGYNEQFF	TGTGCCTGGAGTGTACTGGAGACAGGGGGATACAATGAGCAGTTCTTC
TRBV7-9	TRBD1	NA	TRBJ1-1	CASSPRVTGMAFF	TGTGCCAGCAGCCCAAGGGTGACAGGGATGGCTTTCTTT
TRBV23-1	NA	NA	TRBJ1-5	CASSQFPVSAREGGGYQPQHF	TGCGCCAGCAGTCAATTCCCAGTGTCCGCCAGGGAGGGGGGGGGATACCAGCCCCAGCATTTT
TRBV10-3	TRBD1	once	TRBJ2-1	CAISEGTVIFF	TGTGCCATCAGTGAGGGGACAGTGATTTTCTTC
TRBV7-7	TRBD1	NA	TRBJ2-7	CASSSPEGRGLPYEQYF	TGTGCTAGCAGCTCCCCGGAGGGCAGGGGGCTCCCGTACGAGCAGTACTTC
TRBV30	NA	NA	TRBJ1-1	CAWSWEGEAFF	TGTGCCTGGAGCTGGGAGGGTGAAGCTTTCTTT
TRBV4-1	TRBD1	NA	TRBJ2-3	CASSHNHRDRADTQYF	TGCGCCAGCAGCCACAATCACCGGGACAGGGCAGATACGCAGTATTTT
TRBV7-3	NA	NA	TRBJ2-1	CASSPGGSYNEQFF	TGTGCCAGCAGCCCCGGAGGATCCTACAATGAGCAGTTCTTC
TRBV7-2	NA	once	TRBJ1-5	CASSLPGLNQPQHF	TGTGCCAGCAGCCTACCAGGGCTCAATCAGCCCCAGCATTTT
TRBV7-9	NA	NA	TRBJ2-2	CASSLQPPRARDGELFF	TGTGCCAGCAGCTTACAACCCCCGAGGGCGCGGGACGGGGAGCTGTTTTTT
TRBV15	TRBD1	NA	TRBJ1-2	CATSRGQGADYGYTF	TGTGCCACCAGCCGGGGACAGGGGGCGGATTATGGCTACACCTTC
TRBV6-1	TRBD1	NA	TRBJ2-2	CATSEEAGGTGELFF	TGTGCCACCTCCGAGGAGGCAGGGGGCACCGGGGAGCTGTTTTTT
TRBV7-3	NA	NA	TRBJ2-3	CASSLVGGRGTDTQYF	TGTGCCAGCAGCTTAGTGGGGGGTCGAGGTACAGATACGCAGTATTTT
TRBV19	TRBD1	NA	TRBJ1-4	CASRGQGITEKLFF	TGTGCCAGTAGGGGACAGGGGATTACTGAAAAACTGTTTTTT
TRBV28	TRBD1	NA	TRBJ1-1	CATVLGQGARDTEAFF	TGTGCCACCGTACTCGGACAGGGGGCTCGCGACACTGAAGCTTTCTTT
TRBV7-2	NA	NA	TRBJ2-6	CASSLATASGANVLTF	TGTGCCAGCAGCTTAGCTACAGCCTCTGGGGCCAACGTCCTGACTTTC
TRBV19	TRBD1	NA	TRBJ1-5	CASSPGTGFGNQPQHF	TGTGCCAGTAGCCCCGGGACAGGGTTTGGCAATCAGCCCCAGCATTTT
TRBV4-2	NA	NA	TRBJ2-1	CASSQDLASGLNNEQFF	TGTGCCAGCAGCCAAGATTTGGCTAGTGGATTAAACAATGAGCAGTTCTTC
TRBV5-4	NA	NA	TRBJ2-7	CASSFGLEFYEQYF	TGTGCCAGCAGCTTCGGTCTAGAGTTCTACGAGCAGTACTTC
TRBV6-4	NA	NA	TRBJ2-2	CASSESAAGHTGELFF	TGTGCCAGCAGTGAATCCGCGGCGGGTCACACCGGGGAGCTGTTTTTT
TRBV27	TRBD1	NA	TRBJ2-7	CASSPRDRGYEQYF	TGTGCCAGCAGTCCAAGGGACAGGGGCTACGAGCAGTACTTC
TRBV18	NA	NA	TRBJ1-4	CASSAGPLGEKLFF	TGTGCCAGCTCAGCAGGTCCACTTGGGGAAAAACTGTTTTTT
TRBV29-1	TRBD1	NA	TRBJ2-7	CSFRDSNYEQYF	TGCAGCTTCCGGGACAGCAACTACGAGCAGTACTTC
TRBV28	TRBD1	NA	TRBJ1-5	CASSLATGSETQHF	TGTGCCAGCAGTTTGGCGACAGGGTCCGAGACCCAGCATTTT
TRBV13	NA	NA	TRBJ2-7	CASSPQGYEQYF	TGTGCCAGCAGCCCTCAGGGGTACGAGCAGTACTTC
TRBV18	NA	NA	TRBJ2-7	CASSPPPAGSYEQYF	TGTGCCAGCTCACCTCCCCCTGCCGGGTCCTACGAGCAGTACTTC
TRBV6-1	NA	once	TRBJ2-7	CASANPSVYEQYF	TGTGCCAGCGCTAACCCGAGCGTTTACGAGCAGTACTTC
TRBV30	TRBD1	few	TRBJ1-2	CAWSVEPGTVYGYTF	TGTGCCTGGAGTGTAGAACCCGGGACAGTCTATGGCTACACCTTC
TRBV5-6	NA	once	TRBJ1-1	CASSLVSQGNTEAFF	TGTGCCAGCAGCTTGGTATCGCAGGGGAACACTGAAGCTTTCTTT
TRBV7-2	TRBD1	once	TRBJ2-7	CASSPRQGSYEQYF	TGTGCCAGCAGCCCCCGACAGGGTTCCTACGAGCAGTACTTC